The sequence of this T cell receptor beta chain was determined in a study of Ad26.COV2.S vaccination and SARS-CoV-2 variants. Looking at the study overall: Vaccine-arm donor from the placebo-controlled COV1001 Ad26.COV2.S trial. Study-level results: Reported findings describe substantial breadth in spike-specific CD8+ and CD4+ T cell responses following vaccination. Total T cell responses, in the TCR breadth and depth analyses, may have been underestimated. People who got the vaccine or the placebo had similar non-spike TCR breadth.

The CDR3 is made up of 14 amino acids. Germline V gives CDR1 WNHNN, CDR2 SYGVQD (reference sequence). The V end lost 7 bases, the J end lost 0 bases, and 11 bases lay between the germline ends. With regard to this clone: Its antigen is currently unknown.

As to treatment: around 19 received Ad26.COV2.S at low or high dose, single or two shots; about five received placebo; per-sample allocation not given. Material that was analyzed had been drawn on day 63 after the first vaccine or placebo injection. Data came from immunoSEQ multiplex PCR; TCRdb stores just in-frame clones and leaves some out. In the table there are some 390,000 clones, 70% to 90% of which are singletons. The sequencing here drew on peripheral blood, taken in a trial of Ad26.COV2.S vaccine versus placebo. The V call is TRBV10-1, the J call TRBJ2-3; D is unclear. The clonotype comes from a person between 18 and 65 years old who received the Ad26.COV2.S COVID-19 vaccine or a placebo. CDR3 region: CASKTHASTDTQYF. The CDR3 DNA reads as TGCGCCAGCAAAACACATGCTAGCACAGATACGCAGTATTTT.